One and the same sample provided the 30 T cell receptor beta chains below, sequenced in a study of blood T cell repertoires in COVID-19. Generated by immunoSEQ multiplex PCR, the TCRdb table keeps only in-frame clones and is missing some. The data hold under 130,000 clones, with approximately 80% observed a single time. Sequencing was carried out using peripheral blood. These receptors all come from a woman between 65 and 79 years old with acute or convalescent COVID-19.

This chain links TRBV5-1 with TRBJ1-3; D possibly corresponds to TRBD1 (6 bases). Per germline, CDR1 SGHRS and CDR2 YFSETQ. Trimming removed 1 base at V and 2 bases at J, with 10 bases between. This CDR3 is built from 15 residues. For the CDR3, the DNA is TGCGCCAGCAGCTTGAACGCAGGGGCTGGAAACACCATATATTTT. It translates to CASSLNAGAGNTIYF.

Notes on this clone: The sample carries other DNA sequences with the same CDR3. CDR3 DNA sequence: TGTGCCAGCAGCTTGGACAGGGTGTTAGAGACCCAGTACTTC. Translation gives CASSLDRVLETQYF. The J gene is TRBJ2-5, the V gene TRBV5-4, with D tentatively TRBD1 (6 bases). V was shortened by 0 bases and J by 4 bases, with 10 bases between the two germline ends. Germline V lookup: CDR1 SGHNT, CDR2 YYREEE (reference sequence). This CDR3 has 14 amino acids.

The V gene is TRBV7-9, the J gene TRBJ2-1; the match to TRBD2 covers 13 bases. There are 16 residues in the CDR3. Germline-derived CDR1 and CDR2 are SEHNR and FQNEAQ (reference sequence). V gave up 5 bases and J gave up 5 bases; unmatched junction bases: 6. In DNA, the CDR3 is TGTGCCAGCAGCGCAACTAGCGGGGGGGCAGACAATGAGCAGTTCTTC. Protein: CASSATSGGADNEQFF.

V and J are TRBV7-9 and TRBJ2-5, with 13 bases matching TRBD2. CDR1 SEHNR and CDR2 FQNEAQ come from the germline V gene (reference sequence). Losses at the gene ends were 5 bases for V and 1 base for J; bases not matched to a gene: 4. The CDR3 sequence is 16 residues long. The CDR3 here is CASSPGTSGVQETQYF. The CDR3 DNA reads TGTGCCAGCAGCCCGGGGACTAGCGGGGTCCAAGAGACCCAGTACTTC. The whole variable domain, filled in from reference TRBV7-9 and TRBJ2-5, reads DTGVSQNPRHKITKRGQNVTFRCDPISEHNRLYWYRQTLGQGPEFLTYFQNEAQLEKSRLLSDRFSAERPKGSFSTLEIQRTEQGDSAMYLCASSPGTSGVQETQYFGPGTRLLVL.

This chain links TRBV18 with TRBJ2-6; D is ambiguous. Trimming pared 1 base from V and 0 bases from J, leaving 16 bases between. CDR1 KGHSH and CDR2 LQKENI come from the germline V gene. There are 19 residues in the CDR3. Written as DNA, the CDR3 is TGTGCCAGCTCACCACGTCCGGAACAGACCAGCTCTGGGGCCAACGTCCTGACTTTC. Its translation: CASSPRPEQTSSGANVLTF.

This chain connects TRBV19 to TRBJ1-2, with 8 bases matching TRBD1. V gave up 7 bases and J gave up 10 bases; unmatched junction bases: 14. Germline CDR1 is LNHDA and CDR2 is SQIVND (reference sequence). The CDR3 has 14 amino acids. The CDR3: CASTPGLGQAVYTF. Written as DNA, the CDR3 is TGTGCCAGTACCCCTGGGCTGGGACAGGCGGTCTACACCTTC.

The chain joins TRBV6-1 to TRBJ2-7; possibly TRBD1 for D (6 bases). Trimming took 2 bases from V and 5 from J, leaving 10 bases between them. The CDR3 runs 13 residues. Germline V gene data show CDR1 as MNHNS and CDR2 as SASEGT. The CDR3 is CASSELQGNEQYF. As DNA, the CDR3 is TGTGCCAGCAGTGAATTACAGGGAAACGAGCAGTACTTC.

The CDR3 region is CAWRTGGREQYF. DNA for the CDR3: TGTGCCTGGAGGACAGGGGGCAGGGAGCAGTACTTC. This chain connects TRBV30 to TRBJ2-7, with 10 bases identical to TRBD1. After removal of 3 bases from V and 7 bases from J, the junction contained 3 bases not matched to a gene. The CDR3 has 12 amino acids. Germline V CDR1 and CDR2: GTSNPN, SVGIG (reference sequence).

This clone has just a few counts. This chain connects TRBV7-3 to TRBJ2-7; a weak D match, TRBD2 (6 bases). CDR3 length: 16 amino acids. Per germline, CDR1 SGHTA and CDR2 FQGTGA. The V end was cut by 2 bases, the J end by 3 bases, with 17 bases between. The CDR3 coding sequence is TGTGCCAGCAGCTTAGGTCCAGCGGGTAACAACTACGAGCAGTACTTC. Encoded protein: CASSLGPAGNNYEQYF.

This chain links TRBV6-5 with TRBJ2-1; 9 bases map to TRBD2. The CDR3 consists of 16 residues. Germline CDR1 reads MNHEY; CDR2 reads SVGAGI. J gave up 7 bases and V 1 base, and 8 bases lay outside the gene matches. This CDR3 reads CASSYYLGTSNNEQFF. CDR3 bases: TGTGCCAGCAGTTACTACCTCGGGACTAGCAATAATGAGCAGTTCTTC.

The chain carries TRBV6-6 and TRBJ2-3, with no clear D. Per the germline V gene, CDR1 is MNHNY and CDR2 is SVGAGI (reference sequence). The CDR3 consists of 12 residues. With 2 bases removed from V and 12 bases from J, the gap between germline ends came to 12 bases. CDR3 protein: CASSYPDKLQYF. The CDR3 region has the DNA TGTGCCAGCAGTTACCCCGACAAGCTCCAGTATTTT.

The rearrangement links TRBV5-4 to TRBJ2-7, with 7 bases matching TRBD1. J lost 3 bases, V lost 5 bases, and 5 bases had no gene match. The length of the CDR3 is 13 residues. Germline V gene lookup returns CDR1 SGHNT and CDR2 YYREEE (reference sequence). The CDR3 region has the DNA TGTGCCAGCAGAGGACAGGCAAACTACGAGCAGTACTTC. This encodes CASRGQANYEQYF.

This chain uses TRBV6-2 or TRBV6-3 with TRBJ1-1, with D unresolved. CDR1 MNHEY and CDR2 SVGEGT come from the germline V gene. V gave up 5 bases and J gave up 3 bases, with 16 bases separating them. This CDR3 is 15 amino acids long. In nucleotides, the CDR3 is TGTGCCAGCAGTACGGCAGGTGCGTTAGACACTGAAGCTTTCTTT. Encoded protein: CASSTAGALDTEAFF.

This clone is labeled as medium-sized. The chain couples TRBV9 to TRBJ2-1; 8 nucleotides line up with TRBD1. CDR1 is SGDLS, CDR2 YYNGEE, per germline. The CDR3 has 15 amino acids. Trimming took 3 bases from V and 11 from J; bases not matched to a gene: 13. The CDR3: CASSAAGQERDKQFF. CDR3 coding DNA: TGTGCCAGCAGCGCTGCGGGACAGGAACGGGACAAGCAGTTCTTC. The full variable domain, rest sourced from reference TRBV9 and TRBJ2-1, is DSGVTQTPKHLITATGQRVTLRCSPRSGDLSVYWYQQSLDQGLQFLIQYYNGEERAKGNILERFSAQQFPDLHSELNLSSLELGDSALYFCASSAAGQERDKQFFGPGTRLTVL.

The chain's CDR3 is CASSRGNSGNTIYF. The CDR3 nucleotides are TGTGCCAGTAGTCGGGGGAACTCTGGAAACACCATATATTTT. This rearrangement joins TRBV19 to TRBJ1-3; D is perhaps TRBD1 (5 bases). This CDR3 spans 14 amino acids. The germline V and J ends were trimmed by 5 bases and 0 bases, with 8 bases remaining between them. Germline values: CDR1 LNHDA, CDR2 SQIVND (reference sequence).

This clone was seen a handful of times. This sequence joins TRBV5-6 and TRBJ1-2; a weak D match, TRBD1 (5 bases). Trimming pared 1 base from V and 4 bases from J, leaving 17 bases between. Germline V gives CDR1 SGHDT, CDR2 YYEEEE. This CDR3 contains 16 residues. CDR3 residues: CASSLRSGGASYGYTF. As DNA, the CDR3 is TGTGCCAGCAGCTTGAGGTCCGGTGGGGCCTCCTATGGCTACACCTTC.

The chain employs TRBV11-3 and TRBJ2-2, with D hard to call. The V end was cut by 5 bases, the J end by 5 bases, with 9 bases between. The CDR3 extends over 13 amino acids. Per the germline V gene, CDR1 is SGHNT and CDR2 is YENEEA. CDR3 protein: CASSLTRTGELFF. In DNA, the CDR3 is TGTGCCAGCAGCCTGACCAGGACCGGGGAGCTGTTTTTT.

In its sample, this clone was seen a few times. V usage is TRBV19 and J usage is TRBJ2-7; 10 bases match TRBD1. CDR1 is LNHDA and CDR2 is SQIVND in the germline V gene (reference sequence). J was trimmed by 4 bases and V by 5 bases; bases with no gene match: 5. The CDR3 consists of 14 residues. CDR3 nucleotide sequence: TGTGCCAGTAGTGCCACGGGACAGGGGTACGAGCAGTACTTC. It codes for CASSATGQGYEQYF.

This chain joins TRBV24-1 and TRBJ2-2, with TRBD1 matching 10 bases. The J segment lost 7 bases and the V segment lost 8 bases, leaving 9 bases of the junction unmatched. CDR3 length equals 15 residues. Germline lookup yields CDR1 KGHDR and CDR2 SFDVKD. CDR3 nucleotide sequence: TGTGCCACCAAAGGGACAGGGGATTTAAACGGGGAGCTGTTTTTT. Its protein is CATKGTGDLNGELFF.

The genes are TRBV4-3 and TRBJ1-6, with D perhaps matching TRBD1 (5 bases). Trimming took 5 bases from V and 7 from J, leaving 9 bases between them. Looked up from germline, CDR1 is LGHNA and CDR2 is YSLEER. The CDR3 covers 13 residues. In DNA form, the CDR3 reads TGCGCCAGCAGCTTAAACAGGAATTCACCCCTCCACTTT. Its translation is CASSLNRNSPLHF.

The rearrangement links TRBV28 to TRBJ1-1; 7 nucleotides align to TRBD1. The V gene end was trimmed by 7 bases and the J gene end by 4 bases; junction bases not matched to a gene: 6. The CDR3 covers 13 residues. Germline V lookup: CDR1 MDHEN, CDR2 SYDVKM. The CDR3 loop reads CASTTNRGTEAFF. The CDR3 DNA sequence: TGTGCCAGCACTACTAACAGGGGCACTGAAGCTTTCTTT.

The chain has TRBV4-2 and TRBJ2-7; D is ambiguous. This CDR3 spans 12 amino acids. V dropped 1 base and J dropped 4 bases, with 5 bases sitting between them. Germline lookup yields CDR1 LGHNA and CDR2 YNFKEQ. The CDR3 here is CASSQGRYEQYF. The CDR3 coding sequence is TGTGCCAGCAGCCAAGGTCGTTACGAGCAGTACTTC.

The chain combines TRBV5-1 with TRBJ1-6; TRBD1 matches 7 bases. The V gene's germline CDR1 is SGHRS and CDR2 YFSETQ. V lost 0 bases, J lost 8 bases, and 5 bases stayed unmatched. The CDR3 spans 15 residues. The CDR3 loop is CASSLEGRGDSPLHF. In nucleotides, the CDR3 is TGCGCCAGCAGCTTGGAGGGCAGGGGGGATTCACCCCTCCACTTT.

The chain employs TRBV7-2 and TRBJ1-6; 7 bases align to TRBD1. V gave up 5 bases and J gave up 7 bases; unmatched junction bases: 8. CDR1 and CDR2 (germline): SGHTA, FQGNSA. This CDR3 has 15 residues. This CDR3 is CASSPRTGSNSPLHF. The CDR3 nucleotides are TGTGCCAGCAGCCCGAGGACAGGCTCAAATTCACCCCTCCACTTT.

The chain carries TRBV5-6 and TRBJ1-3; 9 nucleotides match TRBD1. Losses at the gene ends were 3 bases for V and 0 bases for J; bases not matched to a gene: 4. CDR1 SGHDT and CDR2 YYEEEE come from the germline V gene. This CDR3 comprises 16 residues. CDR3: CASSWGTGTSGNTIYF. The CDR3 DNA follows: TGTGCCAGCAGCTGGGGGACAGGGACCTCTGGAAACACCATATATTTT.

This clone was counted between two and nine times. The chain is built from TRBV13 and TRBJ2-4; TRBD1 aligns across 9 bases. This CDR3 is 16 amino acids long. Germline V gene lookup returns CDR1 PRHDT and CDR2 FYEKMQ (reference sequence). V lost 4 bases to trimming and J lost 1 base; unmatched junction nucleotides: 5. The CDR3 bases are TGTGCCAGCAGCTCGCACGGACAGGGGGCCAAAAACATTCAGTACTTC. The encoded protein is CASSSHGQGAKNIQYF.

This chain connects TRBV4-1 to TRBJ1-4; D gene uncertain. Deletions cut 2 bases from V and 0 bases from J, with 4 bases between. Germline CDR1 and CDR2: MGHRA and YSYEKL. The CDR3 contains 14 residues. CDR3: CASSQTATNEKLFF. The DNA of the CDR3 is TGCGCCAGCAGCCAAACAGCAACTAATGAAAAACTGTTTTTT.

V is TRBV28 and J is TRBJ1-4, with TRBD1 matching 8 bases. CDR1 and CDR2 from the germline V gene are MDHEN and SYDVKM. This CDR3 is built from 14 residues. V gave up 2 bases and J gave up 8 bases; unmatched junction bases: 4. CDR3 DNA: TGTGCCAGCAGTTTACCAGGGGGCGAGGAAAAACTGTTTTTT. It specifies CASSLPGGEEKLFF. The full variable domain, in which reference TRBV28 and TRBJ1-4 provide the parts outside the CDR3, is DVKVTQSSRYLVKRTGEKVFLECVQDMDHENMFWYRQDPGLGLRLIYFSYDVKMKEKGDIPEGYSVSREKKERFSLILESASTNQTSMYLCASSLPGGEEKLFFGSGTQLSVL.

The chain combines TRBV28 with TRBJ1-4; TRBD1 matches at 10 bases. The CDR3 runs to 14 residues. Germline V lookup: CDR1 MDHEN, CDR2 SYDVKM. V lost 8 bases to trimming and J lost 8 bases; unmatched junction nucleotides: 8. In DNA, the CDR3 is TGTGCCAGCGGCGGACAGGGGGTGCGGGAAAAACTGTTTTTT. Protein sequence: CASGGQGVREKLFF. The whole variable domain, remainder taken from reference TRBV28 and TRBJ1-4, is DVKVTQSSRYLVKRTGEKVFLECVQDMDHENMFWYRQDPGLGLRLIYFSYDVKMKEKGDIPEGYSVSREKKERFSLILESASTNQTSMYLCASGGQGVREKLFFGSGTQLSVL.

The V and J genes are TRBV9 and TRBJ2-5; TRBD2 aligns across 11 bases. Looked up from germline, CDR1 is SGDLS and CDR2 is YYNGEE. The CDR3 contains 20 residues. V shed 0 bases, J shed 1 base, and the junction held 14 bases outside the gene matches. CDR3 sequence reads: CASSVATGASGGPVQETQYF. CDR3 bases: TGTGCCAGCAGCGTAGCTACGGGGGCTAGCGGGGGGCCAGTCCAAGAGACCCAGTACTTC.